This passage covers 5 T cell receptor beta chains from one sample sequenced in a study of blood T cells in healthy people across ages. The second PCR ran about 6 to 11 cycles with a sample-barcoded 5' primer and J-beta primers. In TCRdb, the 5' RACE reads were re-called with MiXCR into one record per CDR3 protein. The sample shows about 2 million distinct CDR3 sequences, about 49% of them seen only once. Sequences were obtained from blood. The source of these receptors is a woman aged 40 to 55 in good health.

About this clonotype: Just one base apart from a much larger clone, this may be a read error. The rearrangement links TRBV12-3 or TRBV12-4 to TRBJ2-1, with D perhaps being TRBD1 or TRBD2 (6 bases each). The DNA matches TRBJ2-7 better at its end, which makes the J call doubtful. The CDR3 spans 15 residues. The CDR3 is CASSLGGPSYNEQYF. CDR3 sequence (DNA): TGTGCCAGCAGTTTGGGGGGCCCTTCCTACAATGAGCAGTACTTC.

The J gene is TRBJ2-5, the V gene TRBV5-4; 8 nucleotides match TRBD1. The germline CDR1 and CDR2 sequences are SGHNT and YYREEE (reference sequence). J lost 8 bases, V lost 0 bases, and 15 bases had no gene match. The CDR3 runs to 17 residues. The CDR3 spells CASSLASGGGQATTQYF. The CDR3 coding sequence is TGTGCCAGCAGCTTGGCGTCAGGGGGCGGACAGGCGACTACCCAGTACTTC.

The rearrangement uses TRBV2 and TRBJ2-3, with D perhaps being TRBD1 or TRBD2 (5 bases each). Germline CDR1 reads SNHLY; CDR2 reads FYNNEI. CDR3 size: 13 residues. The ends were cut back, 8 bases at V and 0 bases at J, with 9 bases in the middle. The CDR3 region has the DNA TGTGCCAGCGGGACCTTTAGCACAGATACGCAGTATTTT. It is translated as CASGTFSTDTQYF.

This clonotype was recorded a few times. Written as DNA, the CDR3 is TGTGCCAGCAGCTTCCCTCGGGGCGGTGGAAGGAATGAGCAGTTCTTC. Residues: CASSFPRGGGRNEQFF. The V call is TRBV7-2, the J call TRBJ2-1; D may match TRBD1 or TRBD2 (5 bases each). This CDR3 is 16 amino acids long. Germline loops: CDR1 SGHTA, CDR2 FQGNSA. V shed 3 bases and J shed 7 bases, with 19 bases lying between them.

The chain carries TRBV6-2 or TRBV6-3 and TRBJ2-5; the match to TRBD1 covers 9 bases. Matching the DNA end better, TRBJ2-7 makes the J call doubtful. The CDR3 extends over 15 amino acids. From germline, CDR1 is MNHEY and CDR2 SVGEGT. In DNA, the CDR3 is TGTGCCAGCAGTCCAAGGAGGGACAGGGCCTACGAGCAGTACTTC. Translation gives CASSPRRDRAYEQYF.